A single sample is the source of the 6 T cell receptor beta chains below, sequenced in a study of technical replicates of blood from several donors. Sequencing was performed with immunoSEQ multiplex PCR; in TCRdb, only in-frame clones are kept and a portion is missing. The sample carries some 85,000 clones, roughly 96% recorded once. Sequencing was done on a sample of T cells isolated from PBMCs. The receptors stem from a human donor in good health.

This chain uses TRBV6-1 with TRBJ1-1; no clear D gene. V shed 2 bases and J shed 0 bases, with 10 bases lying between them. CDR1 and CDR2 from the germline V gene are MNHNS and SASEGT. The CDR3 is made up of 15 amino acids. The CDR3 region is CASSEYGHMNTEAFF. CDR3 nucleotides: TGTGCCAGCAGTGAATATGGGCACATGAACACTGAAGCTTTCTTT.

Concerning this clone itself: A read error may account for a junction end that differs from germline. The chain has TRBV7-7 and TRBJ2-5; 12 bases align to TRBD2. Germline values: CDR1 SSHAT, CDR2 FNYEAQ (reference sequence). The CDR3 length is 16 residues. The CDR3 DNA reads as TGTGCTAGCAGCACCAGACTAGCGGGAGATCGTGAGACCCAGTACTTC. Its protein product is CASSTRLAGDRETQYF.

CDR3 sequence reads: CASSFLLGQGGQETQYF. In DNA form, the CDR3 reads TGTGCCAGTAGCTTCCTTCTGGGACAGGGCGGCCAAGAGACCCAGTACTTC. This chain joins TRBV19 and TRBJ2-5; the match to TRBD1 covers 9 bases. V lost 6 bases to trimming and J lost 1 base; unmatched junction nucleotides: 12. There are 17 residues in the CDR3. Germline assignment: CDR1 LNHDA and CDR2 SQIVND (reference sequence).

The V and J genes are TRBV9 and TRBJ1-1; the match to TRBD1 covers 9 bases. The CDR3 runs 15 residues. Per the germline V gene, CDR1 is SGDLS and CDR2 is YYNGEE. V lost 4 bases and J lost 4; bases outside the gene matches: 8. CDR3: CASSTRDRDSTEAFF. Here the CDR3 DNA reads TGTGCCAGCAGCACCCGGGACAGGGACTCCACTGAAGCTTTCTTT.

The chain employs TRBV18 and TRBJ1-5; D remains unclear. This CDR3 has 17 residues. The germline CDR1 and CDR2 sequences are KGHSH and LQKENI. Trimming pared 0 bases from V and 9 bases from J, leaving 21 bases between. CDR3 sequence reads: CASSPPSSQALHGPQHF. As DNA, the CDR3 is TGTGCCAGCTCACCACCTAGTTCTCAGGCTCTTCATGGGCCCCAGCATTTT.

The V gene is TRBV6-5, the J gene TRBJ1-1; D not certain. The CDR3 is 14 amino acids. The germline gives CDR1 MNHEY, CDR2 SVGAGI. V was trimmed by 6 bases and J by 5 bases, leaving 16 bases between them. For the CDR3, the DNA is TGTGCCAGCAGCCTGGTCGCTCCGGGGACTGAAGCTTTCTTT. Its translation is CASSLVAPGTEAFF.